Listed here are 19 T cell receptor beta chains from one sample, sequenced in a study of blood T cells in healthy people across ages. Next came a second PCR, run for roughly 6 to 11 cycles, which used a sample-barcoded 5' primer along with a J-beta primer mix. TCRdb used MiXCR to reprocess the 5' RACE reads, holding one entry per CDR3 protein. The sample holds 780,000 or so distinct CDR3 sequences, roughly 50% seen once. The specimen sequenced was blood. The receptors were gathered from a man aged 40-55 years in good health.

J is TRBJ1-5 and V is TRBV6-6; D uncertain. CDR1 is MNHNY and CDR2 is SVGAGI in the germline V gene (reference sequence). The CDR3 runs 15 residues. V gave up 6 bases and J gave up 4 bases, with 16 bases separating them. This CDR3 is CASSSQWTGNQPQHF. The CDR3, as DNA: TGTGCCAGCAGCTCCCAGTGGACTGGAAATCAGCCCCAGCATTTT.

The V call is TRBV20-1, the J call TRBJ1-6, with D perhaps TRBD1 (5 bases). The V gene lost 0 bases and the J gene lost 9 bases, with 12 bases spanning the gap. Germline CDR1 is DFQATT and CDR2 is SNEGSKA (reference sequence). The CDR3 is 14 amino acids. The CDR3 protein is CSAREIGQGSPLHF. The CDR3 bases are TGCAGTGCTAGAGAGATAGGGCAGGGTTCACCCCTCCACTTT.

Only a few counts were recorded for this clonotype. The rearrangement uses TRBV5-6 and TRBJ2-5; 8 bases align to TRBD2. The J call may be mistaken, given a closer DNA end match to TRBJ2-7. CDR3 size: 18 residues. CDR1 is SGHDT, CDR2 YYEEEE, per germline. The CDR3 bases are TGTGCCAGCAGCTTAACTAGCGGAGTGGGGGCCGTAAACTACGAGCAGTACTTC. Amino acid sequence: CASSLTSGVGAVNYEQYF.

This clonotype was seen only a few times. The chain recombines TRBV5-1 with TRBJ2-1, with D perhaps matching TRBD2 (6 bases). Germline V gene lookup returns CDR1 SGHRS and CDR2 YFSETQ. V shed 0 bases and J shed 7 bases, with 14 bases lying between them. The CDR3 is 15 residues long. CDR3 loop: CASSLVVAEGNEQFF. CDR3 nucleotides: TGCGCCAGCAGCTTGGTCGTAGCGGAGGGGAATGAGCAGTTCTTC.

V gene TRBV28 combines with J gene TRBJ1-2, with unresolved D. CDR3 length: 12 amino acids. From germline, CDR1 is MDHEN and CDR2 SYDVKM. Deletions cut 6 bases from V and 8 bases from J, with 13 bases between. For the CDR3, the DNA is TGTGCCAGCAGCTCATTATGGGGAGGCTACACCTTC. This gives the protein CASSSLWGGYTF.

The V gene is TRBV28, the J gene TRBJ2-7; possible D gene TRBD1, 5 bases. Germline V gene lookup returns CDR1 MDHEN and CDR2 SYDVKM. V was cut by 3 bases and J by 3 bases, with 15 bases left in between. This CDR3 contains 15 residues. Here the CDR3 reads CASSFRQGVGYEQYF. The CDR3 DNA is TGTGCCAGCAGTTTTCGTCAGGGCGTGGGCTACGAGCAGTACTTC.

The sample holds many counts of this clonotype. The chain is built from TRBV10-3 and TRBJ1-2; D unresolved. The CDR3 loop spans 11 amino acids. V was clipped by 4 bases and J by 7 bases, with 7 bases between them. Germline V CDR1 and CDR2: ENHRY, SYGVKD. The CDR3 spells CAISVEGGYTF. For the CDR3, the DNA is TGTGCCATCAGTGTGGAGGGTGGCTACACCTTC.

V is TRBV12-3 or TRBV12-4 and J is TRBJ1-2; D is uncertain. The CDR3 length is 11 residues. Trimming pared 6 bases from V and 5 bases from J, leaving 7 bases between. The CDR3 sequence is CASRWAYGYTF. CDR3 nucleotide sequence: TGTGCCAGCAGGTGGGCGTATGGCTACACCTTC.

In this sample, this clonotype turned up a few times. The gene calls are TRBV2 and TRBJ2-5; TRBD1 is a possible D gene (6 bases). Trimming pared 7 bases from V and 3 bases from J, leaving 18 bases between. The germline gives CDR1 SNHLY, CDR2 FYNNEI. This CDR3 spans 15 amino acids. The CDR3 DNA sequence: TGTGCCAGCAAGGCCCCGCTGGGGGCGGAAGAGACCCAGTACTTC. Encoded protein: CASKAPLGAEETQYF.

This rearrangement joins TRBV4-1 to TRBJ1-4, with D possibly being TRBD1 (6 bases). Trimming shortened V by 5 bases and J by 13 bases, and 20 bases separated the two germline ends. The CDR3 spans 14 residues. The germline V gene encodes CDR1 MGHRA and CDR2 YSYEKL. This CDR3 reads CASSSGQRAYGLFF. In nucleotides, the CDR3 is TGCGCCAGCAGCTCTGGACAGAGGGCTTATGGACTGTTTTTT.

This clonotype has a handful of counts. The rearrangement uses TRBV27 and TRBJ2-4, with D maybe TRBD2 (5 bases). In germline, CDR1 is MNHEY, CDR2 SMNVEV (reference sequence). V gave up 7 bases and J gave up 0 bases, with 10 bases separating them. This CDR3 has 14 residues. CDR3 nucleotides: TGTGCCAGCATTAGCGCCTTAGCCAAAAACATTCAGTACTTC. As protein: CASISALAKNIQYF.

Only one count was recorded for this clonotype. The chain links TRBV5-1 to TRBJ2-5; tentative D call: TRBD2 (7 bases). This CDR3 region has 17 residues. Germline CDR1 SGHRS, CDR2 YFSETQ. Deletions cut 4 bases from V and 5 bases from J, with 24 bases between. CDR3 sequence: CASSRGGGLVGRETQYF. In nucleotides, the CDR3 is TGCGCCAGCAGCAGGGGCGGGGGCCTAGTGGGACGCGAGACCCAGTACTTC.

The chain combines TRBV20-1 with TRBJ2-3; TRBD2 agrees at 9 bases. The CDR3 is 14 residues long. The V gene's germline CDR1 is DFQATT and CDR2 SNEGSKA (reference sequence). The ends lost 6 bases at V and 4 bases at J; junction bases unmatched: 8. CDR3 bases: TGCAGTGCCCCCAACGCGGGAGGGTCAGATACGCAGTATTTT. Amino acids: CSAPNAGGSDTQYF.

The CDR3 is CASSPPGGGKSYNEQFF. The CDR3 DNA follows: TGTGCCAGCTCACCACCCGGGGGGGGCAAGTCCTACAATGAGCAGTTCTTC. The chain recombines TRBV18 with TRBJ2-1, with 8 bases fitting TRBD2. The CDR3 has 17 residues. Germline values: CDR1 KGHSH, CDR2 LQKENI. Trimming cost V 0 bases and J 1 base; bases outside gene matches: 5.

This clonotype was found a few times. The chain links TRBV9 to TRBJ2-3, with D possibly matching TRBD2 (5 bases). The germline V and J ends were trimmed by 0 bases and 6 bases, with 20 bases remaining between them. Germline-derived CDR1 and CDR2 are SGDLS and YYNGEE. The CDR3 is made up of 17 amino acids. CDR3 nucleotide sequence: TGTGCCAGCAGCGTAGACCCAACGGGGATGACATCCGATACGCAGTATTTT. Translating it yields CASSVDPTGMTSDTQYF.

This sequence joins TRBV20-1 and TRBJ2-3; D perhaps matches TRBD1 (6 bases). Per the germline V gene, CDR1 is DFQATT and CDR2 is SNEGSKA (reference sequence). The CDR3 length is 15 residues. The V gene lost 2 bases and the J gene lost 0 bases, with 12 bases spanning the gap. CDR3 DNA: TGCAGTGCTAGAAATGTGGGGGCGAGCACAGATACGCAGTATTTT. It codes for CSARNVGASTDTQYF.

This clonotype was counted only a few times. The chain is built from TRBV6-5 and TRBJ2-7; weak D call: TRBD1 (6 bases). The assigned J gene may be wrong: the sequence end matches TRBJ2-5 better. The CDR3 is made up of 14 amino acids. Germline V gene data show CDR1 as MNHEY and CDR2 as SVGAGI. DNA of the CDR3: TGTGCCAGCAGTTACCGGACAGTTCAAGAGACCCAGTACTTC. Its translation is CASSYRTVQETQYF.

The table lists this clonotype with a few counts. The chain has TRBV11-2 and TRBJ2-1, with D tentatively TRBD2 (6 bases). With 7 bases removed from V and 12 bases from J, the gap between germline ends came to 22 bases. The germline V gene encodes CDR1 SGHAT and CDR2 FQNNGV. The CDR3 has 14 amino acids. CDR3 protein: CASTQTGTPKGQFF. The CDR3 DNA reads as TGTGCCAGCACCCAGACCGGGACTCCCAAGGGGCAGTTCTTC.

The chain links TRBV12-3 or TRBV12-4 to TRBJ1-4, with D maybe TRBD1 (5 bases). Trimming left V 7 bases short and J 5 bases short, with 17 bases between. The CDR3 is 15 residues long. The CDR3 is CASTELGRVNEKLFF. The CDR3, as DNA: TGTGCCAGCACCGAGTTGGGCAGGGTAAATGAAAAACTGTTTTTT.